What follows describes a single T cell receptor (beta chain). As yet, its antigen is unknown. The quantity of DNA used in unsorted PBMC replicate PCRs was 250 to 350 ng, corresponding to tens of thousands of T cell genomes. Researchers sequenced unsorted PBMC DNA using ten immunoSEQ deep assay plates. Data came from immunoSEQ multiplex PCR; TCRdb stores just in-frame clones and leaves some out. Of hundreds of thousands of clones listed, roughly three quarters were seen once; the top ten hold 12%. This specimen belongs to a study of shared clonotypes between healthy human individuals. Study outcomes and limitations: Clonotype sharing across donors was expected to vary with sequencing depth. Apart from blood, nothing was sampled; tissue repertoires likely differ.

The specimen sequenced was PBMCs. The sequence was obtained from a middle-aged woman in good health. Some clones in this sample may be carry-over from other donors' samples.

CDR3 residues: CASSETISGNTIYF. CDR3 DNA: TGTGCCAGCAGCGAAACAATCTCTGGAAACACCATATATTTT. This chain links TRBV7-2 with TRBJ1-3; D uncertain. CDR3 length: 14 amino acids. Germline V gene data show CDR1 as SGHTA and CDR2 as FQGNSA. The V end lost 5 bases, the J end lost 0 bases, and 8 bases lay between the germline ends.